This T cell receptor beta chain was profiled in a study of blood T cell repertoires in COVID-19. The repertoire was sequenced with immunoSEQ multiplex PCR; TCRdb's copy has only in-frame clones and lacks some. The profile shows roughly 220,000 clones, roughly 80% of them singletons. Trimming took 8 bases from V and 5 from J; bases not matched to a gene: 7. This CDR3 has 13 residues. CDR1 MNHEY and CDR2 SVGAGI come from the germline V gene. In this sample, this clone turned up once. The chain couples TRBV6-5 to TRBJ2-5; 8 bases agree with TRBD1. Sequencing input: peripheral blood. The clonotype originates from a woman aged 55-69 years with acute or convalescent COVID-19. The CDR3 coding sequence is TGTGCCAGCGGCAGGGGGCTGGATGAGACCCAGTACTTC. Its translation: CASGRGLDETQYF.